This T cell receptor (beta chain) appears in the sequencing data of a study of T-cell reconstitution after alpha-beta-depleted transplantation in children. On this clonotype: Its antigen is not identified.

V gave up 8 bases and J gave up 5 bases; unmatched junction bases: 15. This CDR3 comprises 15 residues. Germline V lookup: CDR1 MGHDK, CDR2 SYGVNS. General study findings and limits: Surviving recipient T cells and thymic progenitors underlay high day-60 TCRbeta diversity in some patients. Several hundred graft clones that had expanded were reportedly the source of alpha-beta T cells about two months after transplant. T cells produced anew were the main source of T-cell counts and diversity one year after transplant.

Preparing the TCRbeta library involved the use of unique molecular identifiers. MiXCR, applied by TCRdb to the PCR reads, yields one record per CDR3 protein. The sample contains 700,000 to 850,000 distinct CDR3 sequences, about 15% of which appear only once. The receptor comes from a male patient younger than 18 who had a stem cell transplant for acute lymphoblastic leukemia, so the T cells may come from the graft donor. The genes are TRBV25-1 and TRBJ2-7, with 7 bases identical to TRBD2. The source was PBMCs, mostly from graft donor cells, collected 360 days after TCRalphabeta/CD19-depleted stem cell transplant. The CDR3 nucleotides are TGTGCCAGCCTCGGGAGGCAGGGTGCGCCCAACGAGCAGTACTTC. The encoded protein is CASLGRQGAPNEQYF.